These 28 T cell receptor beta chains share one sample of origin, sequenced in a study of blood T cells in healthy people across ages. PCR was performed a second time for about 7 to 12 cycles using a sample-barcoded 5' primer and a J-beta primer mix. TCRdb itself ran the 5' RACE reads through MiXCR, one entry per CDR3 protein. The data hold some 1.4 million distinct CDR3 sequences, with approximately 42% observed a single time. Sequenced sample: blood. The receptor source for this set is a woman in her late teens or twenties in good health.

This clonotype came up a few times. V is TRBV20-1 and J is TRBJ2-7; 12 positions match TRBD2. This CDR3 has 14 amino acids. Germline CDR1 reads DFQATT; CDR2 reads SNEGSKA (reference sequence). The V segment lost 6 bases and the J segment 7 bases; nucleotides outside the gene matches: 10. The CDR3 bases are TGCAGTGCGGAACGGACTAGCGGGGACAATGAGCAGTACTTC. Protein sequence: CSAERTSGDNEQYF.

This clonotype was counted between two and nine times. The chain combines TRBV6-1 with TRBJ2-1; 7 bases match TRBD2. Germline V gene data show CDR1 as MNHNS and CDR2 as SASEGT. The CDR3 runs to 15 residues. The J segment lost 5 bases and the V segment lost 4 bases, leaving 8 bases of the junction unmatched. The chain's CDR3 is CASSVPRLAHNEQFF. As DNA, the CDR3 is TGTGCCAGCAGTGTCCCAAGACTAGCCCACAATGAGCAGTTCTTC.

The chain links TRBV5-1 to TRBJ2-7; a weak D match, TRBD2 (5 bases). The DNA end favors TRBJ2-5, so the J call may be wrong. Looked up from germline, CDR1 is SGHRS and CDR2 is YFSETQ. This CDR3 contains 15 residues. This CDR3 reads CASSPLGDNYETQYF. CDR3 in DNA: TGCGCCAGCAGCCCCCTCGGGGATAACTATGAGACCCAGTACTTC.

About this clonotype: An end of the junction does not agree with germline; a read error may underlie this. The V and J genes are TRBV6-5 and TRBJ1-6; no definite D call. CDR3 length equals 18 residues. Looked up from germline, CDR1 is MNHEY and CDR2 is SVGAGI. DNA of the CDR3: TGTGCCAGCAGTTCCCGCAGTGCTATGATCTCCTATAATTCACTCCTCCACTTT. This codes for CASSSRSAMISYNSLLHF.

The V gene is TRBV30, the J gene TRBJ1-3, with D unresolved. Between the trimmed V and J ends, which lost 0 bases and 7 bases, there was a span of 7 bases. Germline CDR1 and CDR2: GTSNPN and SVGIG (reference sequence). This CDR3 spans 12 amino acids. CDR3 amino acids: CAWSVIGNTIYF. As DNA, the CDR3 is TGTGCCTGGAGTGTAATCGGGAACACCATATATTTT.

The V and J genes are TRBV4-1 and TRBJ2-5; tentatively, D is TRBD2 (7 bases). V was clipped by 4 bases and J by 2 bases, with 20 bases between them. The CDR3 loop spans 17 amino acids. In germline, CDR1 is MGHRA, CDR2 YSYEKL. CDR3 region: CASSPLVGGPAQETQYF. DNA of the CDR3: TGCGCCAGCAGCCCCCTTGTGGGGGGGCCGGCTCAAGAGACCCAGTACTTC.

V is TRBV27 and J is TRBJ2-2; D may match TRBD1 or TRBD2 (6 bases each). CDR1 is MNHEY, CDR2 SMNVEV, per germline (reference sequence). The ends were cut back, 6 bases at V and 5 bases at J, with 10 bases in the middle. This CDR3 spans 13 amino acids. The CDR3, as DNA: TGTGCCAGCAGCCCGGGGGCGACCGGGGAGCTGTTTTTT. This encodes CASSPGATGELFF.

J is TRBJ2-1 and V is TRBV15, with D maybe TRBD2 (5 bases). CDR1 LNHNV and CDR2 YYDKDF come from the germline V gene (reference sequence). This CDR3 spans 13 amino acids. V lost 6 bases, J lost 15 bases, and 21 bases lay in between. The CDR3 nucleotides read TGTGCCACCAGTCAGAGGTCGAGCGGATTGCGGTTCTTC. Translated: CATSQRSSGLRFF.

The chain has TRBV28 and TRBJ2-7, with D tentatively TRBD2 (6 bases). The CDR3 extends over 15 amino acids. V was clipped by 6 bases and J by 4 bases, with 19 bases between them. Germline CDR1 is MDHEN and CDR2 is SYDVKM. Here the CDR3 reads CASSENGAGTYEQYF. The CDR3 region has the DNA TGTGCCAGCAGCGAGAATGGGGCAGGGACTTACGAGCAGTACTTC.

The chain links TRBV7-2 to TRBJ2-1; 8 nucleotides match TRBD1. The CDR3 is made up of 16 amino acids. Germline CDR1 is SGHTA and CDR2 is FQGNSA. Trimming at V came to 0 bases and at J to 10 bases, leaving 11 bases not matched to a gene. CDR3 amino acids: CASSLAPTGAGYEQFF. In DNA form, the CDR3 reads TGTGCCAGCAGCTTAGCCCCGACAGGGGCCGGGTACGAGCAGTTCTTC. Looking up the rest from reference TRBV7-2 and TRBJ2-1 gives the full variable domain: GAGVSQSPSNKVTEKGKDVELRCDPISGHTALYWYRQSLGQGLEFLIYFQGNSAPDKSGLPSDRFSAERTGGSVSTLTIQRTQQEDSAVYLCASSLAPTGAGYEQFFGPGTRLTVL.

The V and J genes are TRBV4-1 and TRBJ1-2; D call uncertain. The CDR3 totals 15 residues. Germline V gene data show CDR1 as MGHRA and CDR2 as YSYEKL. V was pared by 4 bases and J by 1 base, with 13 bases between. The CDR3 region has the DNA TGCGCCAGCAGCCCGGAGGAAGGGCTTAACTATGGCTACACCTTC. It is translated as CASSPEEGLNYGYTF.

CDR3 bases: TGTGCCAGCAGCGTAGAAGGTCCTGCCTACGAGCAGTACTTC. Its translation: CASSVEGPAYEQYF. J is TRBJ2-5 and V is TRBV9; D uncertain. Gene TRBJ2-7 matches the end of the DNA better, so the J call may be wrong. In germline, CDR1 is SGDLS, CDR2 YYNGEE. The CDR3 runs to 14 residues.

This clonotype was picked up a small number of times. This sequence joins TRBV12-1 and TRBJ2-3; the table's TRBD1 call for D was not verified on the DNA. TRBV12-1 is a pseudogene. The CDR3 runs to 14 residues. CDR3 residues: CASSGRRGRDTQYF. CDR3 nucleotides: TGTGCCAGCAGCGGGAGACGGGGTAGGGATACGCAGTATTTT.

The chain links TRBV25-1 to TRBJ2-1; 7 bases agree with TRBD2. Germline CDR1 and CDR2: MGHDK and SYGVNS. CDR3 length: 15 amino acids. With 4 bases clipped from V and 1 base from J, the junction kept 4 bases outside the gene matches. CDR3 amino acids: CASSVAGESYNEQFF. CDR3 DNA sequence: TGTGCCAGCAGTGTGGCGGGAGAGTCCTACAATGAGCAGTTCTTC. Drawing the rest from reference TRBV25-1 and TRBJ2-1, the complete variable domain is EADIYQTPRYLVIGTGKKITLECSQTMGHDKMYWYQQDPGMELHLIHYSYGVNSTEKGDLSSESTVSRIRTEHFPLTLESARPSHTSQYLCASSVAGESYNEQFFGPGTRLTVL.

This clonotype was seen once. The chain recombines TRBV20-1 with TRBJ2-3; the match to TRBD2 covers 8 bases. The germline V gene encodes CDR1 DFQATT and CDR2 SNEGSKA (reference sequence). CDR3 size: 16 residues. V dropped 6 bases and J dropped 4; count of bases not matched to a gene: 15. This chain's CDR3 is CSATRSSGGPSDTQYF. For the CDR3, the DNA is TGCAGTGCAACGCGGTCGAGCGGGGGCCCATCAGATACGCAGTATTTT.

The chain has TRBV5-1 and TRBJ2-7, with D perhaps matching TRBD2 (5 bases). This CDR3 has 13 residues. Germline V CDR1 and CDR2: SGHRS, YFSETQ. Trimming took off 4 bases at V and 9 bases at J, with 17 bases between the two ends. The CDR3 sequence is CASSPDSFRGQYF. DNA for the CDR3: TGCGCCAGCAGCCCGGACTCTTTTCGTGGGCAGTACTTC.

As to this clonotype: At one end the junction does not follow the germline gene, possibly because of a read error. The chain has TRBV27 and TRBJ2-5; no clear D. Germline V gives CDR1 MNHEY, CDR2 SMNVEV (reference sequence). This CDR3 is built from 13 residues. The CDR3 sequence: CASSVSHVATQYF. In nucleotides, the CDR3 is TGTGCCAGCAGTGTATCTCACGTGGCGACCCAGTACTTC.

This clonotype was picked up a small number of times. V usage is TRBV6-6 and J usage is TRBJ2-7, with a weak D call TRBD1 (7 bases). Germline assignment: CDR1 MNHNY and CDR2 SVGAGI (reference sequence). V lost 2 bases and J lost 4, with 15 bases in between. The CDR3 contains 15 residues. CDR3 amino acids: CASSYTPGGMYEQYF. The CDR3, as DNA: TGTGCCAGCAGTTACACCCCAGGGGGGATGTACGAGCAGTACTTC.

V usage is TRBV6-1 and J usage is TRBJ2-6; D is possibly TRBD1 (5 bases). The germline V gene has CDR1 MNHNS and CDR2 SASEGT. Trimming stripped 3 bases from V and 2 bases from J, with 14 bases between. This CDR3 region has 17 residues. The CDR3 DNA reads as TGTGCCAGCAGTGATTTAGTGGGGCTAACTGGGGCCAACGTCCTGACTTTC. Amino acids: CASSDLVGLTGANVLTF.

The chain employs TRBV3-1 and TRBJ1-1; 7 bases are a match to TRBD1. V shed 4 bases, J shed 0 bases, and the junction held 5 bases outside the gene matches. The V gene's germline CDR1 is LGHDT and CDR2 YNNKEL (reference sequence). CDR3 size: 15 residues. The DNA for the CDR3 is TGTGCCAGCAGCCGGGGGACAGCTATGAACACTGAAGCTTTCTTT. This gives the protein CASSRGTAMNTEAFF.

This chain connects TRBV7-2 to TRBJ2-7; a weak D match, TRBD2 (5 bases). CDR1 and CDR2 from the germline V gene are SGHTA and FQGNSA. V lost 1 base and J lost 1, with 14 bases in between. The CDR3 length is 16 residues. CDR3 in amino acids: CASSLGVGADSYEQYF. The CDR3 DNA reads as TGTGCCAGCAGCTTAGGAGTGGGAGCGGATTCCTACGAGCAGTACTTC.

This clonotype was counted ten times or more. The V call is TRBV10-3, the J call TRBJ2-5; TRBD2 agrees at 7 bases. Germline loops: CDR1 ENHRY, CDR2 SYGVKD. V gave up 6 bases and J gave up 5 bases; unmatched junction bases: 0. The CDR3 contains 11 residues. CDR3 loop: CAISGGETQYF. CDR3 coding DNA: TGTGCCATCAGCGGGGGGGAGACCCAGTACTTC.

This rearrangement joins TRBV27 to TRBJ2-2; TRBD2 aligns across 7 bases. J gave up 4 bases and V 3 bases, and 5 bases lay outside the gene matches. Germline CDR1 and CDR2: MNHEY and SMNVEV (reference sequence). The CDR3 covers 15 residues. The CDR3 nucleotides read TGTGCCAGCAGTTTGACTAGCCCGATCACCGGGGAGCTGTTTTTT. This gives the protein CASSLTSPITGELFF.

The genes are TRBV25-1 and TRBJ1-2; tentatively, D is TRBD1 (6 bases). V shed 7 bases and J shed 3 bases, with 21 bases lying between them. The CDR3 covers 16 residues. From germline, CDR1 is MGHDK and CDR2 SYGVNS. CDR3 bases: TGTGCCAGCAACGGGACAATCCCATCCCCACACTATGGCTACACCTTC. This sequence encodes CASNGTIPSPHYGYTF.

V and J are TRBV4-2 and TRBJ1-4, with 7 positions matching TRBD1. The CDR3 covers 14 residues. Looked up from germline, CDR1 is LGHNA and CDR2 is YNFKEQ. Trimming at V came to 1 base and at J to 16 bases, leaving 12 bases not matched to a gene. CDR3 amino acids: CASSQVIPEGQPFF. CDR3 bases: TGTGCCAGCAGCCAAGTCATTCCCGAGGGACAGCCGTTTTTT.

This clonotype was recorded a few times. The genes are TRBV13 and TRBJ2-7; TRBD1 matches at 7 bases. CDR3 size: 15 residues. Germline-derived CDR1 and CDR2 are PRHDT and FYEKMQ (reference sequence). The junction had 5 bases not matched to a gene; V was cut back by 2 bases and J by 1 base. In DNA form, the CDR3 reads TGTGCCAGCAGCTTAACAGGGGACCCGTCCTACGAGCAGTACTTC. It encodes CASSLTGDPSYEQYF. The full variable domain, rest sourced from reference TRBV13 and TRBJ2-7, is AAGVIQSPRHLIKEKRETATLKCYPIPRHDTVYWYQQGPGQDPQFLISFYEKMQSDKGSIPDRFSAQQFSDYHSELNMSSLELGDSALYFCASSLTGDPSYEQYFGPGTRLTVT.

The chain joins TRBV5-6 to TRBJ2-3; a possible D gene is TRBD1 (6 bases). Trimming took off 3 bases at V and 8 bases at J, with 25 bases between the two ends. The CDR3 is made up of 17 amino acids. Germline CDR1 and CDR2: SGHDT and YYEEEE. CDR3 sequence reads: CASSSWGRGTLSTTQYF. CDR3 nucleotide sequence: TGTGCCAGCAGCTCCTGGGGCAGGGGAACCCTCTCGACTACGCAGTATTTT.

This clonotype occurred once. The chain employs TRBV28 and TRBJ1-2, with a tentative D call TRBD1 (6 bases). The CDR3 extends over 15 amino acids. Germline V gene lookup returns CDR1 MDHEN and CDR2 SYDVKM. V lost 6 bases and J lost 5, with 19 bases in between. The CDR3 nucleotides read TGTGCCAGCAGCCAAGCGGGGGCAGGGACTTATGGCTACACCTTC. Encoded protein: CASSQAGAGTYGYTF.